These 15 T cell receptor beta chains share one sample of origin, sequenced in a study of PD-L1 blockade in urothelial cancer. Data came from immunoSEQ multiplex PCR; TCRdb stores just in-frame clones and leaves some out. The sample lists about 91,000 clones, 90% to 95% occurring once. The source material was PBMCs, sampled around atezolizumab (anti-PD-L1) treatment. The origin of the receptors is a man in his fifties or sixties with urothelial cancer.

This clone was observed a few times. J is TRBJ1-1 and V is TRBV29-1, with 8 bases aligning to TRBD1. J gave up 1 base and V 8 bases, and 6 bases lay outside the gene matches. The V gene's germline CDR1 is SQVTM and CDR2 ANQGSEA. The CDR3 is 13 amino acids. The CDR3 region is CSIQTGENTEAFF. CDR3 bases: TGCAGCATCCAGACAGGGGAGAACACTGAAGCTTTCTTT.

V is TRBV19 and J is TRBJ1-5; 9 bases are shared with TRBD1. The V and J ends lost 5 bases and 0 bases, in that order; junction bases with no gene match: 14. The CDR3 loop spans 19 amino acids. Germline V CDR1 and CDR2: LNHDA, SQIVND (reference sequence). CDR3 coding DNA: TGTGCCAGTAGTGTCTCCGGGACAGGGAGGGTGTATAGCAATCAGCCCCAGCATTTT. Translated, it gives CASSVSGTGRVYSNQPQHF.

The V and J genes are TRBV5-4 and TRBJ1-1, with 7 bases fitting TRBD1. Germline V CDR1 and CDR2: SGHNT, YYREEE (reference sequence). The V gene end was trimmed by 3 bases and the J gene end by 0 bases; junction bases not matched to a gene: 2. The CDR3 runs 14 residues. The CDR3 DNA reads as TGTGCCAGCAGCTCGACAGGGTTGAACACTGAAGCTTTCTTT. This sequence encodes CASSSTGLNTEAFF.

The J gene is TRBJ2-3, the V gene TRBV10-1; 10 bases align to TRBD1. The CDR3 loop spans 14 amino acids. V dropped 6 bases and J dropped 3; count of bases not matched to a gene: 3. The V gene's germline CDR1 is WNHNN and CDR2 SYGVQD (reference sequence). The CDR3 nucleotides read TGCGCCAGCAGCAGACAGGGGGCGACAGATACGCAGTATTTT. The encoded protein is CASSRQGATDTQYF.

The chain carries TRBV28 and TRBJ1-1; the D is unclear. Germline V gives CDR1 MDHEN, CDR2 SYDVKM. This CDR3 is built from 11 residues. Trimming removed 8 bases at V and 5 bases at J, with 9 bases between. As DNA, the CDR3 is TGTGCCAGCCGATATCTAACTGAAGCTTTCTTT. Amino acid sequence: CASRYLTEAFF.

This chain uses TRBV7-8 with TRBJ1-6; 7 bases line up with TRBD1. CDR3 size: 15 residues. J was trimmed by 11 bases and V by 5 bases; bases with no gene match: 12. Germline CDR1 is SGHVS and CDR2 is FQNEAQ. CDR3 coding DNA: TGTGCCAGCAGCATCAAGACAGGGTTGGGTGCACCCCTCCACTTT. It encodes CASSIKTGLGAPLHF.

The chain has TRBV19 and TRBJ2-7, with TRBD2 matching 8 bases. The CDR3 spans 15 residues. With V trimmed by 4 bases and J by 2 bases, 7 bases remained unmatched. Per germline, CDR1 LNHDA and CDR2 SQIVND (reference sequence). The CDR3 coding sequence is TGTGCCAGTAGTACGGGACTAGTAGGGCCCTACGAGCAGTACTTC. It specifies CASSTGLVGPYEQYF.

This sequence joins TRBV23-1 and TRBJ1-2; TRBD1 might be the D (5 bases). TRBV23-1 counts as an open reading frame of uncertain function. This CDR3 region has 12 residues. The V gene lost 6 bases and the J gene lost 7 bases, with 12 bases spanning the gap. Written as DNA, the CDR3 is TGCGCCAGCAGCGGCCCCGGGGGTGGCTACACCTTC. It codes for CASSGPGGGYTF.

The chain recombines TRBV18 with TRBJ1-3; D possibly corresponds to TRBD1 (5 bases). Trimming cost V 3 bases and J 1 base, with 7 bases left between them. The CDR3 runs to 14 residues. CDR1 is KGHSH and CDR2 is LQKENI in the germline V gene. DNA of the CDR3: TGTGCCAGCTCACCCGACAGATCTGGAAACACCATATATTTT. Translation: CASSPDRSGNTIYF.

V and J are TRBV5-5 and TRBJ1-5, with 8 bases identical to TRBD1. This CDR3 is built from 16 residues. The germline gives CDR1 SGHKS, CDR2 YYEKEE (reference sequence). Losses at the gene ends were 0 bases for V and 7 bases for J; bases not matched to a gene: 9. The CDR3 DNA is TGTGCCAGCAGCTTGGAGCAGGGGGCAGTGGGACAGCCCCAGCATTTT. Protein: CASSLEQGAVGQPQHF.

The chain combines TRBV5-6 with TRBJ2-2, with D possibly being TRBD2 (5 bases). Trimming took 3 bases from V and 2 from J, leaving 20 bases between them. This CDR3 comprises 18 residues. Germline values: CDR1 SGHDT, CDR2 YYEEEE. CDR3 in DNA: TGTGCCAGCAGCTCCCCATTGAGGCGGGCCGAAAACACCGGGGAGCTGTTTTTT. Translating it yields CASSSPLRRAENTGELFF.

V and J are TRBV7-7 and TRBJ2-5; the match to TRBD2 covers 7 bases. Germline loops: CDR1 SSHAT, CDR2 FNYEAQ (reference sequence). The CDR3 is made up of 14 amino acids. The junction had 4 bases not matched to a gene; V was cut back by 1 base and J by 5 bases. CDR3 sequence reads: CASSLDGGGETQYF. The CDR3 DNA reads TGTGCCAGCAGCTTAGATGGGGGAGGGGAGACCCAGTACTTC. The whole variable domain, filled in from reference TRBV7-7 and TRBJ2-5, reads GAGVSQSPRYKVTKRGQDVTLRCDPISSHATLYWYQQALGQGPEFLTYFNYEAQPDKSGLPSDRFSAERPEGSISTLTIQRTEQRDSAMYRCASSLDGGGETQYFGPGTRLLVL.

This chain links TRBV6-4 with TRBJ1-2; the D is unclear. Trimming took off 2 bases at V and 8 bases at J, with 12 bases between the two ends. This CDR3 has 13 residues. Looked up from germline, CDR1 is MRHNA and CDR2 is SNTAGT. The CDR3 is CASSDPAGLGYTF. CDR3 nucleotides: TGTGCCAGCAGTGACCCGGCAGGTTTAGGCTACACCTTC.

This clone was observed a single time. The rearrangement uses TRBV7-2 and TRBJ2-7; 7 nucleotides align to TRBD1. Germline trimming cut 1 base from V and 3 bases from J; bases unmatched to any gene: 6. CDR1 and CDR2 from the germline V gene are SGHTA and FQGNSA. This CDR3 is 15 amino acids long. The CDR3 bases are TGTGCCAGCAGCTTAGTAATGACAGGGTTCTACGAGCAGTACTTC. Residues: CASSLVMTGFYEQYF.

This clone has only one observation. The chain recombines TRBV5-1 with TRBJ2-5; D is perhaps TRBD1 (5 bases). CDR1 and CDR2 from the germline V gene are SGHRS and YFSETQ. The CDR3 is made up of 14 amino acids. V dropped 5 bases and J dropped 5 bases, with 16 bases sitting between them. The CDR3 coding sequence is TGCGCCAGCAGTTTTACAGGAGACGGGGAGACCCAGTACTTC. This translates into CASSFTGDGETQYF.